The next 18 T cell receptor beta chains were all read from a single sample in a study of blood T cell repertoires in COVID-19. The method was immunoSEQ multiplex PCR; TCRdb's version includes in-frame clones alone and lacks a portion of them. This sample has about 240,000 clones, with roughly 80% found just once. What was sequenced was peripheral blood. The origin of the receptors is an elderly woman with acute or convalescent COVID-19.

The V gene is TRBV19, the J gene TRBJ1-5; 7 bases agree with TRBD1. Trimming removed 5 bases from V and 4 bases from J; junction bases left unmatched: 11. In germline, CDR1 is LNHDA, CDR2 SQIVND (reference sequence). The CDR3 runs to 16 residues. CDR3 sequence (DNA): TGTGCCAGTAGTCCTTCCACGGGCAGGGGGAATCAGCCCCAGCATTTT. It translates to CASSPSTGRGNQPQHF.

The CDR3 loop reads CASSLEGGQGARGRAEAFF. The CDR3 nucleotides read TGTGCCAGCAGCTTAGAGGGTGGACAGGGGGCGAGAGGTAGGGCTGAAGCTTTCTTT. The J gene is TRBJ1-1, the V gene TRBV7-9; 11 positions agree with TRBD1. This CDR3 is built from 19 residues. CDR1 and CDR2 from the germline V gene are SEHNR and FQNEAQ (reference sequence). The V gene end was trimmed by 1 base and the J gene end by 6 bases; junction bases not matched to a gene: 16.

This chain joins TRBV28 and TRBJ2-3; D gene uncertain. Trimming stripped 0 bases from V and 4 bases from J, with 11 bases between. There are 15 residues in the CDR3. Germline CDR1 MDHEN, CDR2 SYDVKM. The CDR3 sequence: CASSLWGRYADTQYF. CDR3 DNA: TGTGCCAGCAGTTTATGGGGCAGGTACGCAGATACGCAGTATTTT.

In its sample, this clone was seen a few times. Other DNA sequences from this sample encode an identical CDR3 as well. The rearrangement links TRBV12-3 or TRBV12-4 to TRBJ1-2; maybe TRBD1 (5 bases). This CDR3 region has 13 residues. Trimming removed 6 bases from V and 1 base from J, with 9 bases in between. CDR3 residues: CASSQQVNYGYTF. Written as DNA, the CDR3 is TGTGCCAGCAGCCAACAGGTTAACTATGGCTACACCTTC.

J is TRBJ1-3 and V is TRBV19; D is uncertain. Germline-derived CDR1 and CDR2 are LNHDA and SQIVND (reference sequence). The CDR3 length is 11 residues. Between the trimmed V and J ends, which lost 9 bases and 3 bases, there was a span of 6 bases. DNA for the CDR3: TGTGCCAGCCTCCTTGGAAACACCATATATTTT. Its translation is CASLLGNTIYF.

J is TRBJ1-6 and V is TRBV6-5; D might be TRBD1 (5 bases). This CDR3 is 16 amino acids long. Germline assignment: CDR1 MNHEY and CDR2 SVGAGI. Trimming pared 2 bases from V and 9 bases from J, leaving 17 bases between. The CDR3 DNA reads TGTGCCAGCAGTTACGATACGGGGGGTTCCACTTCACCCCTCCACTTT. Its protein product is CASSYDTGGSTSPLHF.

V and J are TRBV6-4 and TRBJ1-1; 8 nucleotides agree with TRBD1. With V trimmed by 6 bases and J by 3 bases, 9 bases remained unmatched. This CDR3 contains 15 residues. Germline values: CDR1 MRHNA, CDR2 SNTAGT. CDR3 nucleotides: TGTGCCAGCAGCCAGGGGGCGATTGGGTACACTGAAGCTTTCTTT. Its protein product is CASSQGAIGYTEAFF.

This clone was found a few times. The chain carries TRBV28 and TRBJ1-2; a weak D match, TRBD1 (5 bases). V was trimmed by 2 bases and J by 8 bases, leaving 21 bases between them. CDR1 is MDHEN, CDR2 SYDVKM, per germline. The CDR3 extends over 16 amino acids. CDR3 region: CASSLNDVREGEGYTF. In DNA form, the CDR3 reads TGTGCCAGCAGTTTAAACGATGTCAGGGAGGGTGAAGGCTACACCTTC.

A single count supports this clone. The CDR3 DNA reads as TGTGCCAGCAGCTCCCTCCCTCCAGGGGGCTCCTATAATTCACCCCTCCACTTT. Amino acid sequence: CASSSLPPGGSYNSPLHF. The J gene is TRBJ1-6, the V gene TRBV7-2; 7 positions agree with TRBD1. Germline CDR1 and CDR2: SGHTA and FQGNSA. Trimming took 4 bases from V and 0 from J; bases not matched to a gene: 9. The CDR3 is 18 amino acids.

CDR3 loop: CAWSVWSGMKQETQYF. The CDR3 region has the DNA TGTGCCTGGAGTGTATGGTCAGGGATGAAACAAGAGACCCAGTACTTC. The chain recombines TRBV30 with TRBJ2-5, with D possibly being TRBD1 (5 bases). V lost 0 bases and J 2 bases, leaving 16 bases between the germline ends. This CDR3 spans 16 amino acids. Looked up from germline, CDR1 is GTSNPN and CDR2 is SVGIG (reference sequence).

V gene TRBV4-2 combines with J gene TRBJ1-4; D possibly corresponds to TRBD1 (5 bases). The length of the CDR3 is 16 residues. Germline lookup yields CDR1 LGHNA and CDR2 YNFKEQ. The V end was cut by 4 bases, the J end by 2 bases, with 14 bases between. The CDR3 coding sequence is TGTGCCAGCAGCCCCCCTACCGGGGGGACTAATGAAAAACTGTTTTTT. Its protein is CASSPPTGGTNEKLFF.

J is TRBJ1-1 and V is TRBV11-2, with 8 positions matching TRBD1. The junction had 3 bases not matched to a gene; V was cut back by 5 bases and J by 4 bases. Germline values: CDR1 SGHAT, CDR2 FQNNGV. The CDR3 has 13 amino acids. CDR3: CASSRTGTTEAFF. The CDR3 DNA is TGTGCCAGCAGCCGGACAGGGACCACTGAAGCTTTCTTT.

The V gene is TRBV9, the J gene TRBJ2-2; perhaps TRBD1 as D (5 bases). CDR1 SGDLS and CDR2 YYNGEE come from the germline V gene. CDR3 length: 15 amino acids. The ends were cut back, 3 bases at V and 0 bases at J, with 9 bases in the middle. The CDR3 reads CASSGRGANTGELFF. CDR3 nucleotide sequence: TGTGCCAGCAGCGGTAGGGGCGCGAACACCGGGGAGCTGTTTTTT.

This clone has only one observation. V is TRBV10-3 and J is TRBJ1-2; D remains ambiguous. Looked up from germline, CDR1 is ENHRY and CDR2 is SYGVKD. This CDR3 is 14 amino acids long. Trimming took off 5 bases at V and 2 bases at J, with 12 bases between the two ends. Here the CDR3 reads CAISFEGPNYGYTF. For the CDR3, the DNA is TGTGCCATCAGTTTCGAGGGCCCCAACTATGGCTACACCTTC.

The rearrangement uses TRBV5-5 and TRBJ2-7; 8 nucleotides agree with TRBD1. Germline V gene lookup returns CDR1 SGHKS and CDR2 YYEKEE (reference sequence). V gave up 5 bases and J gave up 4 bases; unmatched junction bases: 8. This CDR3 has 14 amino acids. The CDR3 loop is CASRGQGWEYEQYF. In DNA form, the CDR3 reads TGTGCCAGCAGAGGACAGGGTTGGGAGTACGAGCAGTACTTC.

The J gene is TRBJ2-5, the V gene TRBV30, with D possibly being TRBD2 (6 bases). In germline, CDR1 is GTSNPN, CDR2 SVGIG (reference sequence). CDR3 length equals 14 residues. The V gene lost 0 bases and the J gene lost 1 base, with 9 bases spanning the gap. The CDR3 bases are TGTGCCTGGAGTGTAGGGGACTCCCAAGAGACCCAGTACTTC. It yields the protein CAWSVGDSQETQYF.

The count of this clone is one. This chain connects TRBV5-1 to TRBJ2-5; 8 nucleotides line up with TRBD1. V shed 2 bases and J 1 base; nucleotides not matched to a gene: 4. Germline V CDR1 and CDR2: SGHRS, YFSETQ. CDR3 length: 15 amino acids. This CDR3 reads CASSFRTGTQETQYF. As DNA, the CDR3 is TGCGCCAGCAGCTTCAGGACAGGGACCCAAGAGACCCAGTACTTC.

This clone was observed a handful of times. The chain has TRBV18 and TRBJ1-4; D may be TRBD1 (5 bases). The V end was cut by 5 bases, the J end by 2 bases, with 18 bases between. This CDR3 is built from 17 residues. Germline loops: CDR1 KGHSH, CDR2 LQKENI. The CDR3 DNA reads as TGTGCCAGCTCATCAGAACAGGTTGCGCGGACTAATGAAAAACTGTTTTTT. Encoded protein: CASSSEQVARTNEKLFF.